This entry describes one T cell receptor beta chain. Its specificity is not known. From the 5' RACE reads, TCRdb lists one entry per CDR3 protein and no DNA. This repertoire includes 150,000 to 170,000 distinct CDR3 sequences. The CDR3 has 16 residues. This entry is derived from a study of T cells expressing NK-cell markers. Broader study findings: Where a handful of donors were concerned, these clonotypes also led the CD3+CD56-NKG2C+ fraction. The study found dominant NKG2C+ clonotypes at about 1.0-8% of CD8+ T cells in roughly six donors.

Sequenced sample: blood T cells: a sorted CD56 or NKG2C T cell subset, CD4+ or CD8+ T cells, or bulk PBMC T cells (not recorded which). The receptor was derived from a woman between 45 and 60 years old in good health. This chain connects TRBV12-3 or TRBV12-4 to TRBJ2-2; TCRdb selects TRBD1, and the lack of DNA leaves this call unchecked. CDR3 sequence: CASSPPGQGSTGELFF.